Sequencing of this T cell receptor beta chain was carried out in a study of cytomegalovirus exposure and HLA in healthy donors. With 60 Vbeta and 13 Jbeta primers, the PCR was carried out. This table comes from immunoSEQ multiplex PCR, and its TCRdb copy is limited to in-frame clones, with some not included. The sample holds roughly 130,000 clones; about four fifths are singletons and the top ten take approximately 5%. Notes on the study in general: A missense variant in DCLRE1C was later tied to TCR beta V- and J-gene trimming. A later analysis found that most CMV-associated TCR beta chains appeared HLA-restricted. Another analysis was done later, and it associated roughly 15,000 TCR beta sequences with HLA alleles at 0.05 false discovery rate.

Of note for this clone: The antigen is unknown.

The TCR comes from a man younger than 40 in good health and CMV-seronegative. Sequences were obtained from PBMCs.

In DNA, the CDR3 is TGCGCCAGCAGCCTTCGTGTTTTTGGAAACACCATATATTTT. Translating it yields CASSLRVFGNTIYF. The chain uses TRBV4-3 and TRBJ1-3; D gene ambiguous. The germline CDR1 and CDR2 sequences are LGHNA and YSLEER. This CDR3 has 14 residues. Trimming left V 4 bases short and J 3 bases short, with 10 bases between.